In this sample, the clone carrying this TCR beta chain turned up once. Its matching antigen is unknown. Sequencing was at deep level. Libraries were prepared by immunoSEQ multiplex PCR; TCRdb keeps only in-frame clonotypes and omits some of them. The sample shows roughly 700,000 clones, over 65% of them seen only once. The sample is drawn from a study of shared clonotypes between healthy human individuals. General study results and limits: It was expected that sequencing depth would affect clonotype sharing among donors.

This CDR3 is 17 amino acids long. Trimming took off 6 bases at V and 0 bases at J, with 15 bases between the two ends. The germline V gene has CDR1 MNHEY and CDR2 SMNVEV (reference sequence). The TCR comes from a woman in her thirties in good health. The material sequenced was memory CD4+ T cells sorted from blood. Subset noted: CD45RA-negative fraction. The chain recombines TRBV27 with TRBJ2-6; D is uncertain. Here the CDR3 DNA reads TGTGCCAGCAGCCCCGAAAGACCTACCTCTGGGGCCAACGTCCTGACTTTC. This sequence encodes CASSPERPTSGANVLTF.